These 25 T cell receptor beta chains were all obtained from the same sample, sequenced in a study of OX40 agonist ivuxolimab in advanced cancers. Only in-frame clones appear in the TCRdb table, and some are missing; sequencing was by immunoSEQ multiplex PCR. Of 30,000 to 40,000 clones listed, about four fifths are singletons. This material consisted of CD4+ or CD8+ T cells sorted from blood, taken in a trial of the OX40 agonist ivuxolimab. Receptors were obtained from an adult with an advanced solid tumor such as melanoma, head and neck, liver or kidney cancer.

The rearrangement links TRBV10-1 to TRBJ2-2, with D possibly being TRBD2 (6 bases). The CDR3 consists of 16 residues. The germline V and J ends were trimmed by 0 bases and 4 bases, with 12 bases remaining between them. The germline V gene has CDR1 WNHNN and CDR2 SYGVQD (reference sequence). The CDR3 region is CASSESRGGFTGELFF. The CDR3 DNA reads TGCGCCAGCAGTGAGTCGCGAGGAGGGTTCACCGGGGAGCTGTTTTTT.

CDR3 protein: CASRDRDYGYTF. The CDR3 nucleotides read TGTGCCAGTAGAGACAGGGACTATGGCTACACCTTC. This sequence joins TRBV19 and TRBJ1-2; 7 nucleotides agree with TRBD1. Losses at the gene ends were 6 bases for V and 3 bases for J; bases not matched to a gene: 1. The CDR3 is 12 amino acids. Germline-derived CDR1 and CDR2 are LNHDA and SQIVND (reference sequence).

The rearrangement joins TRBV28 to TRBJ2-7; maybe TRBD1 (6 bases). V was clipped by 10 bases and J by 1 base, with 17 bases between them. Germline CDR1 reads MDHEN; CDR2 reads SYDVKM. The CDR3 covers 14 residues. CDR3 residues: CATDRQEGSYEQYF. The CDR3 DNA follows: TGTGCCACCGACCGACAGGAAGGGTCCTACGAGCAGTACTTC. Variable domain in full (rest from reference TRBV28 and TRBJ2-7): DVKVTQSSRYLVKRTGEKVFLECVQDMDHENMFWYRQDPGLGLRLIYFSYDVKMKEKGDIPEGYSVSREKKERFSLILESASTNQTSMYLCATDRQEGSYEQYFGPGTRLTVT.

The chain couples TRBV21-1 to TRBJ1-6. TRBV21-1 represents a pseudogene. There are 17 residues in the CDR3. CDR3 loop: CASSKETAGGECSPLHF. DNA of the CDR3: TGTGCCAGCAGCAAAGAGACCGCAGGAGGAGAGTGTTCACCCCTCCACTTT.

CDR3 nucleotides: TGTGCCAGTACTGACGGGACTACTAATGAGCAGTTCTTC. It specifies CASTDGTTNEQFF. The chain couples TRBV19 to TRBJ2-1, with 7 bases fitting TRBD2. V dropped 7 bases and J dropped 7; count of bases not matched to a gene: 7. Germline assignment: CDR1 LNHDA and CDR2 SQIVND (reference sequence). This CDR3 comprises 13 residues.

This clone was seen only a few times. In nucleotides, the CDR3 is TGTGCCAGCAGCTTGTCACAGGGGGCCGGCGGGGAGCTGTTTTTT. It codes for CASSLSQGAGGELFF. The chain recombines TRBV7-3 with TRBJ2-2; TRBD1 matches 9 bases. The CDR3 consists of 15 residues. V trimming: 3 bases; J trimming: 7 bases; junction bases outside the gene matches: 6. Germline V gene sequence: CDR1 SGHTA, CDR2 FQGTGA. Full variable domain (rest looked up from reference TRBV7-3 and TRBJ2-2): GAGVSQTPSNKVTEKGKYVELRCDPISGHTALYWYRQSLGQGPEFLIYFQGTGAADDSGLPNDRFFAVRPEGSVSTLKIQRTERGDSAVYLCASSLSQGAGGELFFGEGSRLTVL.

This chain's CDR3 is CAISESGPLGQPQHF. CDR3 bases: TGTGCCATCAGTGAGTCGGGACCGTTAGGTCAGCCCCAGCATTTT. The gene calls are TRBV10-3 and TRBJ1-5; D may be TRBD1 (5 bases). The germline V gene encodes CDR1 ENHRY and CDR2 SYGVKD. This CDR3 has 15 residues. V was clipped by 0 bases and J by 6 bases, with 12 bases between them.

The J gene is TRBJ2-2, the V gene TRBV7-8, with 14 bases matching TRBD2. The V segment lost 5 bases and the J segment 4 bases; nucleotides outside the gene matches: 9. Germline values: CDR1 SGHVS, CDR2 FQNEAQ. CDR3 length equals 18 residues. CDR3: CASSRSGTSGGSTGELFF. CDR3 bases: TGTGCCAGCAGCAGATCCGGGACTAGCGGGGGTTCCACCGGGGAGCTGTTTTTT. The full variable domain, completed using reference TRBV7-8 and TRBJ2-2, is GAGVSQSPRYKVAKRGQDVALRCDPISGHVSLFWYQQALGQGPEFLTYFQNEAQLDKSGLPSDRFFAERPEGSVSTLKIQRTQQEDSAVYLCASSRSGTSGGSTGELFFGEGSRLTVL.

In this sample, this clone turned up once. This rearrangement joins TRBV10-3 to TRBJ2-3; tentative D call: TRBD2 (7 bases). The germline V gene has CDR1 ENHRY and CDR2 SYGVKD. V lost 3 bases and J lost 2, with 12 bases in between. The length of the CDR3 is 15 residues. CDR3 DNA: TGTGCCATCAGTGAACGAGGGGGGGACACAGATACGCAGTATTTT. Translation: CAISERGGDTDTQYF.

This clone was recorded only once. This chain links TRBV28 with TRBJ2-7, with TRBD2 identical over 8 bases. The CDR3 totals 15 residues. V shed 6 bases and J 0 bases; nucleotides not matched to a gene: 7. The germline V gene encodes CDR1 MDHEN and CDR2 SYDVKM. The CDR3 sequence is CASRSAGASSYEQYF. CDR3 DNA sequence: TGTGCCAGCAGGTCAGCGGGAGCCTCCTCCTACGAGCAGTACTTC.

The rearrangement uses TRBV6-5 and TRBJ2-1, with a tentative D call TRBD2 (6 bases). Germline CDR1 reads MNHEY; CDR2 reads SVGAGI. Trimming removed 4 bases from V and 7 bases from J, with 11 bases in between. This CDR3 spans 13 amino acids. The CDR3 region is CASSLGGVNEQFF. The CDR3 region has the DNA TGTGCCAGCAGTTTGGGGGGAGTAAATGAGCAGTTCTTC.

V usage is TRBV5-1 and J usage is TRBJ2-3; D is unclear. The germline V gene encodes CDR1 SGHRS and CDR2 YFSETQ. Trimming pared 4 bases from V and 0 bases from J, leaving 6 bases between. This CDR3 spans 13 amino acids. The DNA for the CDR3 is TGCGCCAGCAGCAGAGACAGCACAGATACGCAGTATTTT. This gives the protein CASSRDSTDTQYF. The full variable domain, rest sourced from reference TRBV5-1 and TRBJ2-3, is KAGVTQTPRYLIKTRGQQVTLSCSPISGHRSVSWYQQTPGQGLQFLFEYFSETQRNKGNFPGRFSGRQFSNSRSEMNVSTLELGDSALYLCASSRDSTDTQYFGPGTRLTVL.

The sample holds a few counts of this clone. This chain connects TRBV2 to TRBJ1-5; maybe TRBD1 (5 bases). V gave up 10 bases and J gave up 5 bases, with 15 bases separating them. This CDR3 has 13 amino acids. In germline, CDR1 is SNHLY, CDR2 FYNNEI. The CDR3 DNA sequence: TGTGCCACTCGACTTGACAGACATCAGCCCCAGCATTTT. Its protein product is CATRLDRHQPQHF. Combining the CDR3 with reference TRBV2 and TRBJ1-5 gives the whole variable domain EPEVTQTPSHQVTQMGQEVILRCVPISNHLYFYWYRQILGQKVEFLVSFYNNEISEKSEIFDDQFSVERPDGSNFTLKIRSTKLEDSAMYFCATRLDRHQPQHFGDGTRLSIL.

Here the CDR3 DNA reads TGTGCCAGCAGCTTAGACGTTATAAACTATGGCTACACCTTC. Its translation is CASSLDVINYGYTF. This chain joins TRBV7-9 and TRBJ1-2, with no clear D. The CDR3 extends over 14 amino acids. Trimming left V 1 base short and J 2 bases short, with 8 bases between. Germline V lookup: CDR1 SEHNR, CDR2 FQNEAQ (reference sequence).

The rearrangement joins TRBV30 to TRBJ1-1; D not certain. V lost 0 bases and J lost 11, with 13 bases in between. The germline gives CDR1 GTSNPN, CDR2 SVGIG (reference sequence). There are 12 residues in the CDR3. The CDR3 region is CAWSVPRTDAFF. The CDR3 nucleotides are TGTGCCTGGAGTGTACCTCGGACCGATGCTTTCTTT.

This clone was counted only a few times. V usage is TRBV4-3 and J usage is TRBJ1-5; D unclear. Germline V gives CDR1 LGHNA, CDR2 YSLEER. The CDR3 is 13 amino acids. V lost 0 bases and J lost 7, with 7 bases in between. DNA for the CDR3: TGCGCCAGCAGCCAAGATCACGGGCAGCCCCAGCATTTT. It encodes CASSQDHGQPQHF.

This rearrangement joins TRBV9 to TRBJ2-3; 12 nucleotides align to TRBD2. The CDR3 length is 16 residues. From germline, CDR1 is SGDLS and CDR2 YYNGEE. V was pared by 1 base and J by 3 bases, with 3 bases of the junction left unmatched. The CDR3 nucleotides are TGTGCCAGCAGCGTATATGGGACTAGCGGGACAGATACGCAGTATTTT. It encodes CASSVYGTSGTDTQYF.

The chain has TRBV7-9 and TRBJ1-6; maybe TRBD1 (5 bases). The CDR3 is made up of 15 amino acids. Trimming stripped 6 bases from V and 0 bases from J, with 9 bases between. Germline V CDR1 and CDR2: SEHNR, FQNEAQ (reference sequence). CDR3: CASRRGDSYNSPLHF. In DNA, the CDR3 is TGTGCCAGCAGAAGAGGGGACTCCTATAATTCACCCCTCCACTTT.

V is TRBV5-1 and J is TRBJ2-5, with 7 nucleotides matching TRBD1. The V segment lost 2 bases and the J segment 11 bases; nucleotides outside the gene matches: 9. Germline V gene data show CDR1 as SGHRS and CDR2 as YFSETQ. The CDR3 length is 13 residues. CDR3 nucleotides: TGCGCCAGCAGCTTCGACAGGGCGAGGGAGCAGTACTTC. Translating it yields CASSFDRAREQYF.

This chain links TRBV5-6 with TRBJ1-1; D gene uncertain. This CDR3 has 12 residues. V was pared by 2 bases and J by 5 bases, with 7 bases between. Germline-derived CDR1 and CDR2 are SGHDT and YYEEEE. The DNA of the CDR3 is TGTGCCAGCAGCTTTTTCCAGACTGAAGCTTTCTTT. This codes for CASSFFQTEAFF.

V is TRBV7-2 and J is TRBJ1-3; tentatively, D is TRBD1 (6 bases). Germline loops: CDR1 SGHTA, CDR2 FQGNSA. V was shortened by 6 bases and J by 0 bases, with 12 bases between the two germline ends. CDR3 length equals 15 residues. In DNA form, the CDR3 reads TGTGCCAGCAGATCCGGACAGAGCTCTGGAAACACCATATATTTT. Translated: CASRSGQSSGNTIYF.

This chain joins TRBV6-5 and TRBJ1-1, with 7 positions matching TRBD1. V dropped 6 bases and J dropped 1; count of bases not matched to a gene: 8. This CDR3 contains 15 residues. From germline, CDR1 is MNHEY and CDR2 SVGAGI. CDR3 in amino acids: CASRQDGTANTEAFF. CDR3 nucleotides: TGTGCCAGCAGGCAGGACGGGACAGCGAACACTGAAGCTTTCTTT.

The V gene is TRBV7-7, the J gene TRBJ2-5; D perhaps matches TRBD2 (6 bases). The germline CDR1 and CDR2 sequences are SSHAT and FNYEAQ (reference sequence). The CDR3 contains 13 residues. The CDR3 DNA sequence: TGTGCTAGCGGCAGACATTTCCAAGAGACCCAGTACTTC. It is translated as CASGRHFQETQYF.

The chain employs TRBV6-1 and TRBJ2-7, with TRBD2 identical over 9 bases. Trimming removed 1 base from V and 2 bases from J; junction bases left unmatched: 12. The CDR3 runs 18 residues. Germline V lookup: CDR1 MNHNS, CDR2 SASEGT. CDR3 DNA: TGTGCCAGCAGTGAAGTACCTCCTGGGACTAGCCGGCCCTACGAGCAGTACTTC. It specifies CASSEVPPGTSRPYEQYF.

This clone was observed a few times. V gene TRBV6-6 combines with J gene TRBJ1-5; D gene unclear. In germline, CDR1 is MNHNY, CDR2 SVGAGI (reference sequence). Trimming stripped 2 bases from V and 6 bases from J, with 5 bases between. This CDR3 is built from 12 residues. CDR3 coding DNA: TGTGCCAGCAGTTACCCATCTCAGCCCCAGCATTTT. It is translated as CASSYPSQPQHF.